The sequence of this T cell receptor (beta chain) was determined in a study of blood T cell repertoires in COVID-19. Per the original methods: Reference gene primer amplification gave estimated nucleated cell counts. Assay: immunoSEQ multiplex PCR; the TCRdb copy retains only in-frame clones and omits some. That table is the source of V, J and clone size, and D and trimming were worked out from the DNA. Here the sample spans more than 100,000 clones, about 80% being singletons. V shed 4 bases and J shed 2 bases, with 3 bases lying between them. CDR3 size: 11 residues. Source material: peripheral blood. The receptor's source is a human donor in a cohort sampled during active or convalescent COVID-19. V usage is TRBV12-3 or TRBV12-4 and J usage is TRBJ2-7; D unresolved. CDR3 coding DNA: TGTGCCAGCAGTTCTACCTACGAGCAGTACTTC. Its translation: CASSSTYEQYF.